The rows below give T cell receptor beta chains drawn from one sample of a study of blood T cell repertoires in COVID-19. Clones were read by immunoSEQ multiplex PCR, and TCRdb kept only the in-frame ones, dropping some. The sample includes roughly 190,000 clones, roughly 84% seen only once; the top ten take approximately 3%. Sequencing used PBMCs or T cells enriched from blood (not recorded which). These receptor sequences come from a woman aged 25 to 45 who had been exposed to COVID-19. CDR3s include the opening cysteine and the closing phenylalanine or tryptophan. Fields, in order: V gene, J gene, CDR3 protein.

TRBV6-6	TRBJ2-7	CASSNEGYEQYF
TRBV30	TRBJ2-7	CAWSSQPYEQYF
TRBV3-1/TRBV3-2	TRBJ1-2	CASSQGQGNGYTF
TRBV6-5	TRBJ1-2	CASRNRQGVTSYTF
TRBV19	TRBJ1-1	CASSIGKNTEAFF
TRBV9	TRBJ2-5	CASSIGTSGGERKETQYF
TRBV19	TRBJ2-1	CASIPTGTGYEQFF
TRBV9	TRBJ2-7	CASSPIPDREEQYF
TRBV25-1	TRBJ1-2	CASSESVGTGVYGYTF
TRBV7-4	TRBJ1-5	CAASRLGGGDRNQPQHF
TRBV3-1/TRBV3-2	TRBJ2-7	CASSPGTAGPYYEQYF
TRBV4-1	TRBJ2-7	CASSPIAGPYEQYF
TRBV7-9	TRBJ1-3	CASSPNRDSSGNTIYF
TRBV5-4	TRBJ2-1	CASSLGSGGASYNEQFF
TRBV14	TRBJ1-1	CASSQYTGNTEAFF
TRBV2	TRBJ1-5	CASSDTGNQPQHF
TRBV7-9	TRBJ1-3	CASSSAGNTIYF
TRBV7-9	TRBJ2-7	CASSLVSYEQYF
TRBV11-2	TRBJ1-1	CASSPAGQEAFF
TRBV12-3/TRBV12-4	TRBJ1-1	CASSFTGETEAFF
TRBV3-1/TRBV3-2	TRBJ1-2	CASSQDITPLIYGYTF
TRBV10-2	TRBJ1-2	CASKAGSLDYGYTF
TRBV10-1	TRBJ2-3	CASSETSGGPTDTQYF
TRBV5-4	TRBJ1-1	CASSKGAPGEAFF
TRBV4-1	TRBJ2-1	CASSPTGFRSNEQFF
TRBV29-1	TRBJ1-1	CSVVVNTEAFF
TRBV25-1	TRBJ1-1	CASSPTGGYTEAFF
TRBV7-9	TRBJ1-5	CASSLDGNLLNNQPQHF
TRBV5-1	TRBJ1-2	CASREGANYGYTF
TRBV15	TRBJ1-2	CATSNRDRVYGYTF
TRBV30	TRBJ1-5	CAWSTQGIQPQHF
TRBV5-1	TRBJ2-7	CASSITTGDSSYEQYF
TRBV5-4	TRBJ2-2	CASSAGTSGKNTGELFF
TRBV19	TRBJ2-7	CASSISDRGLYEQYF
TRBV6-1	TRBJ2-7	CASSEVQGYEQYF
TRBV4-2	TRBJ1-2	CASSQATARSNYGYTF
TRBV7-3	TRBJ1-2	CASSLTPVQLYTF
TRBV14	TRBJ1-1	CASQWTSNTEAFF
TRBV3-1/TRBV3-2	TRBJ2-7	CASSHRGGEEQYF
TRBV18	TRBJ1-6	CASSPDRAPNSPLHF
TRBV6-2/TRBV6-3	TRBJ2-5	CASSYRVSLGETQYF